The source of this TCR beta chain is a study of sequential checkpoint blockade in melanoma. About the research overall: Matched biopsies came pretreatment and at week 13 for approximately 22 patients.

V was cut by 2 bases and J by 2 bases, with 9 bases left in between. The germline gives CDR1 LNHDA, CDR2 SQIVND (reference sequence). The CDR3 is 14 residues long. The treatment denotes: randomized to nivolumab then ipilimumab (arm A) or the reverse (arm B). The method was immunoSEQ multiplex PCR; TCRdb's version includes in-frame clones alone and lacks a portion of them. The sample consists of approximately 3,500 clones, under 20% of them appearing once. The chain has TRBV19 and TRBJ1-2, with D possibly being TRBD1 (6 bases). This specimen was tumor tissue (inferred from file names), taken from a patient given nivolumab and ipilimumab in sequence. This TCR came from a human donor with melanoma. CDR3 residues: CASSIQGTNYGYTF. The CDR3 DNA reads TGTGCCAGTAGTATACAAGGGACAAACTATGGCTACACCTTC. The full variable domain, with the rest looked up from reference TRBV19 and TRBJ1-2, is DGGITQSPKYLFRKEGQNVTLSCEQNLNHDAMYWYRQDPGQGLRLIYYSQIVNDFQKGDIAEGYSVSREKKESFPLTVTSAQKNPTAFYLCASSIQGTNYGYTFGSGTRLTVV.